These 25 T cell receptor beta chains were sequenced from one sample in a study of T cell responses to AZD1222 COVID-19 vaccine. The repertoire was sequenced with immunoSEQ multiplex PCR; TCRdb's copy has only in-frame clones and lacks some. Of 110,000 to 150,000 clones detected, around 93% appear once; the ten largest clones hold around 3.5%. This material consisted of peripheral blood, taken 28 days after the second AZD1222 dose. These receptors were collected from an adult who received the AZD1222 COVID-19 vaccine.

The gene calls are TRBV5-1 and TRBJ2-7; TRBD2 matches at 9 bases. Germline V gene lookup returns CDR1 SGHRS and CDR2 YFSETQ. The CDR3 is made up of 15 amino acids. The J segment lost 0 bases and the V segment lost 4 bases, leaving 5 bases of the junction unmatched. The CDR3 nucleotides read TGCGCCAGCAGCAGGGAGCGGGGGGACTCCTACGAGCAGTACTTC. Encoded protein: CASSRERGDSYEQYF. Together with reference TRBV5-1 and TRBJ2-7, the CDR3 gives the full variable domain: KAGVTQTPRYLIKTRGQQVTLSCSPISGHRSVSWYQQTPGQGLQFLFEYFSETQRNKGNFPGRFSGRQFSNSRSEMNVSTLELGDSALYLCASSRERGDSYEQYFGPGTRLTVT.

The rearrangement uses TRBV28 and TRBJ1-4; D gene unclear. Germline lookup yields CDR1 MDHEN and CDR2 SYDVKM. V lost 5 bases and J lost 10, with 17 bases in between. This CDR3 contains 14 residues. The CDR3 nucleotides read TGTGCCAGCAGTCTCCAGGCTCCCCGGCTAAAACTGTTTTTT. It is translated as CASSLQAPRLKLFF.

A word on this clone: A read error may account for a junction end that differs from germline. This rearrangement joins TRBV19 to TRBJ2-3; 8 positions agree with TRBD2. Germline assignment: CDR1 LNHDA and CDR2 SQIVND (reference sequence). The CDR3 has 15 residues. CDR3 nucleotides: TGTGCCACCACGATCGCGGGAGGTAGCATAGATACGCAGTATTTT. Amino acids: CATTIAGGSIDTQYF.

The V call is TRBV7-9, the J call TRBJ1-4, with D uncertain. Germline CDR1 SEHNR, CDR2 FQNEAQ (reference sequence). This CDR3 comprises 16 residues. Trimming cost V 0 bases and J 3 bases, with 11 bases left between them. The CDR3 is CASSLAGSGANEKLFF. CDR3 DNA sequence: TGTGCCAGCAGCTTAGCCGGGTCAGGCGCTAATGAAAAACTGTTTTTT.

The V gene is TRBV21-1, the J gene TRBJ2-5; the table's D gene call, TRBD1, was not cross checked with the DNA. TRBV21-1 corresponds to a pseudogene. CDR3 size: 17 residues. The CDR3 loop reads CASSPPGQTGPRETQYF. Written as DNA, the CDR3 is TGTGCCAGCAGCCCTCCGGGACAAACAGGACCACGGGAGACCCAGTACTTC.

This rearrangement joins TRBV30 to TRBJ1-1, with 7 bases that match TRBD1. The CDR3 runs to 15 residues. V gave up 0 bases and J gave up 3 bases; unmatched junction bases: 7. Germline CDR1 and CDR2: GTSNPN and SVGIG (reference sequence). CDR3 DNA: TGTGCCTGGAGTGTATCCTCGACAGGGTACACTGAAGCTTTCTTT. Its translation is CAWSVSSTGYTEAFF.

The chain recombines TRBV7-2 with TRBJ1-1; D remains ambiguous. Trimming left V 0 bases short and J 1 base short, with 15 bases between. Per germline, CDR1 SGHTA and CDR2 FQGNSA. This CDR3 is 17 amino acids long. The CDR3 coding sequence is TGTGCCAGCAGCTTAGCGCTGTCGATACGGGGGAACACTGAAGCTTTCTTT. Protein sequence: CASSLALSIRGNTEAFF.

The CDR3, as DNA: TGTGCCAGCAGTTACTCGGGACAGGGAGGGTATGGCTACACCTTC. Protein: CASSYSGQGGYGYTF. This sequence joins TRBV6-5 and TRBJ1-2, with 9 nucleotides matching TRBD1. The CDR3 is 15 amino acids. V lost 0 bases and J lost 5; bases outside the gene matches: 4. The germline V gene has CDR1 MNHEY and CDR2 SVGAGI.

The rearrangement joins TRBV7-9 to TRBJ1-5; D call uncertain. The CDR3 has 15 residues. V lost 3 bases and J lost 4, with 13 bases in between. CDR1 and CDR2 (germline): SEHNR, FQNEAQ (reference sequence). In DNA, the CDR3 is TGTGCCAGCAGCTTCGACCAGTCCCAAAATCAGCCCCAGCATTTT. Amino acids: CASSFDQSQNQPQHF. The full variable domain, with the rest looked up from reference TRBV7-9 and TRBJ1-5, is DTGVSQNPRHKITKRGQNVTFRCDPISEHNRLYWYRQTLGQGPEFLTYFQNEAQLEKSRLLSDRFSAERPKGSFSTLEIQRTEQGDSAMYLCASSFDQSQNQPQHFGDGTRLSIL.

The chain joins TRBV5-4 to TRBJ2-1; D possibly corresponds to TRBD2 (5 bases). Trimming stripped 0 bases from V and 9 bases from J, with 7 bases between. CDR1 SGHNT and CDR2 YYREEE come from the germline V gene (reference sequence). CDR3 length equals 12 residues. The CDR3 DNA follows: TGTGCCAGCAGCTTGGGTGAGGGTGAGCAGTTCTTC. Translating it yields CASSLGEGEQFF.

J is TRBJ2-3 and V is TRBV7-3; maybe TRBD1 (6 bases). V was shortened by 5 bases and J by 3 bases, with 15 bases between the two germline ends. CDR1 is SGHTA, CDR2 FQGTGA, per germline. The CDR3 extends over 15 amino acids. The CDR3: CASSPPNDRTDTQYF. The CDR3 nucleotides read TGTGCCAGCAGCCCCCCAAACGACAGGACAGATACGCAGTATTTT.

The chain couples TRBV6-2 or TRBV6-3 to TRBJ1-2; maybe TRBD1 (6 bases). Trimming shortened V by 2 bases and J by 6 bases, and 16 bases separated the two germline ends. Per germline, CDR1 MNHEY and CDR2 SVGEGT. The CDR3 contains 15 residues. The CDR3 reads CASSYTGGSLNGYTF. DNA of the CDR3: TGTGCCAGCAGTTACACGGGGGGCTCCTTGAATGGCTACACCTTC.

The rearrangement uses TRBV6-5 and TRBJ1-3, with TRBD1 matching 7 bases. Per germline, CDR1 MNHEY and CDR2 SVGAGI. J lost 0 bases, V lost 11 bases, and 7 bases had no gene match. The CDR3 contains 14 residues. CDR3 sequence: CAGVGTDSGNTIYF. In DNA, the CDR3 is TGTGCCGGGGTAGGGACAGACTCTGGAAACACCATATATTTT.

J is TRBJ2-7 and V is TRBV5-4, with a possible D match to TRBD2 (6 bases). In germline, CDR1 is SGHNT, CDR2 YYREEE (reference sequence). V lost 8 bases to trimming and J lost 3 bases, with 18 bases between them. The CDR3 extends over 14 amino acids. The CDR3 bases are TGTGCCAGTGCCAGGAGGGACGGTGTCTACGAGCAGTACTTC. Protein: CASARRDGVYEQYF.

The chain's CDR3 is CASRDPSGASKETQYF. CDR3 bases: TGTGCCAGCAGGGATCCCTCGGGAGCGAGCAAAGAGACCCAGTACTTC. This rearrangement joins TRBV7-6 to TRBJ2-5, with D possibly being TRBD2 (6 bases). This CDR3 spans 16 amino acids. Germline loops: CDR1 SGHVS, CDR2 FNYEAQ. The germline V and J ends were trimmed by 6 bases and 3 bases, with 20 bases remaining between them.

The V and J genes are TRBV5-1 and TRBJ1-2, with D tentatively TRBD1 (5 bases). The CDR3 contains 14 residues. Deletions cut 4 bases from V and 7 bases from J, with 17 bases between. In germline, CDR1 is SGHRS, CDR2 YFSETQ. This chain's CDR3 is CASSAYQGASGYTF. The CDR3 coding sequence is TGCGCCAGCAGCGCCTATCAGGGAGCTAGTGGCTACACCTTC.

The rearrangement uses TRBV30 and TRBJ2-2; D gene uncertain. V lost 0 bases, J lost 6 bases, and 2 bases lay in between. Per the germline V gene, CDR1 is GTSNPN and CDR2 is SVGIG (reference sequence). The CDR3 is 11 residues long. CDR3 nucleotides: TGTGCCTGGAGTGTCGCCGGGGAGCTGTTTTTT. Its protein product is CAWSVAGELFF.

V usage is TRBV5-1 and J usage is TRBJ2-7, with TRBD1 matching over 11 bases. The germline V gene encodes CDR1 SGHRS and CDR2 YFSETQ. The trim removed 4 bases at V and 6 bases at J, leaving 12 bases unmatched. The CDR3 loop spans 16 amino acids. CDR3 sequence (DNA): TGCGCCAGCAGCCTAGCGGGACGGACAGGGGGCGGCGAGCAGTACTTC. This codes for CASSLAGRTGGGEQYF.

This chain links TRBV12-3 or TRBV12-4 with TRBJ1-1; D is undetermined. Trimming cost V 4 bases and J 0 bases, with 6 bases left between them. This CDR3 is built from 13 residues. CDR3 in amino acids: CASSWALNTEAFF. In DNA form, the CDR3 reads TGTGCCAGCAGTTGGGCCTTGAACACTGAAGCTTTCTTT.

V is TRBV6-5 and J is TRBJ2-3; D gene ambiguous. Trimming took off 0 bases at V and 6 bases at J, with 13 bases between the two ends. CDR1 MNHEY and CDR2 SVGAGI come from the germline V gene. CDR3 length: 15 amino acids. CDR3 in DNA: TGTGCCAGCAGTTACTCGTTTCTGGCGCTGGATACGCAGTATTTT. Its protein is CASSYSFLALDTQYF.

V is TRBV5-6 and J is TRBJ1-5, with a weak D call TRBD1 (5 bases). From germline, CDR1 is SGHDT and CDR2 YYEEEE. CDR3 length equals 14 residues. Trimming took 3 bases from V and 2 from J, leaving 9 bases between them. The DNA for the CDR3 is TGTGCCAGCAGCTCCCCAGGGCGCAATCAGCCCCAGCATTTT. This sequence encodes CASSSPGRNQPQHF.

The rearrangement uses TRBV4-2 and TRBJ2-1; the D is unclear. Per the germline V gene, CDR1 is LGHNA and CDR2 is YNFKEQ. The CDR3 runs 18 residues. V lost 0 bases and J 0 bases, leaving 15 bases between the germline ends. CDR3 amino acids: CASSQDSTATSSYNEQFF. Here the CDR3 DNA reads TGTGCCAGCAGCCAAGATAGTACAGCGACGAGCTCCTACAATGAGCAGTTCTTC.

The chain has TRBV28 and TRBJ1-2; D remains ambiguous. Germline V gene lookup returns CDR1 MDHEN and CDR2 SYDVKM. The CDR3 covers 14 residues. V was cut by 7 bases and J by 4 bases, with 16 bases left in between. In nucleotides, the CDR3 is TGTGCCAGCAATTCACACCAGAGTCTCTATGGCTACACCTTC. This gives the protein CASNSHQSLYGYTF.

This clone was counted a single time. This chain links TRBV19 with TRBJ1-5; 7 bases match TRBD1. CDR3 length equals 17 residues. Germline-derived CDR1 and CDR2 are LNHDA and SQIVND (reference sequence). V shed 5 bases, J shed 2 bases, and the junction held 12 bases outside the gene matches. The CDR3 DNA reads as TGTGCCAGTAGTTCCGGGGACAGAACGTTTGGCAATCAGCCCCAGCATTTT. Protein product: CASSSGDRTFGNQPQHF.

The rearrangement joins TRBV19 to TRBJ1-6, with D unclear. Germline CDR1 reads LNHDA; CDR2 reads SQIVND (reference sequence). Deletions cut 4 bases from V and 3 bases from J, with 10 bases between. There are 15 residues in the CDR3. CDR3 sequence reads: CASSTRTFYNSPLHF. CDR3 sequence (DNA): TGTGCCAGTAGTACTCGGACCTTCTATAATTCACCCCTCCACTTT.